These 32 T cell receptor beta chains came from one sample sequenced in a study of beta chain features in type 1 diabetes. Sequenced material consisted of expressed TCRB transcripts (all of the isolated RNA was reverse transcribed). Assay: immunoSEQ multiplex PCR; the TCRdb copy retains only in-frame clones and omits some. The table includes 120,000 to 150,000 clones, about 44% detected once. Sample: Tregs from blood. The receptors come from a man younger than 35 in good health.

As for this clone: At one boundary the junction diverges from the germline segment, which might be a read error. The chain combines TRBV29-1 with TRBJ2-6; 7 positions match TRBD1. The CDR3 extends over 15 amino acids. Germline V lookup: CDR1 SQVTM, CDR2 ANQGSEA. CDR3 in amino acids: CSVEGQGSGANVLTF. The CDR3 DNA is TGCAGCGTTGAAGGACAGGGCTCTGGAGCCAACGTCCTGACTTTC.

V and J are TRBV12-5 and TRBJ1-5; D not certain. Trimming removed 7 bases from V and 5 bases from J, with 9 bases in between. The CDR3 is 12 residues long. Germline CDR1 and CDR2: LGHNT and FRNRAP. In nucleotides, the CDR3 is TGTGCTAGTGCCCTCTCGGATCAGCCCCAGCATTTT. Its translation: CASALSDQPQHF.

The rearrangement uses TRBV4-2 and TRBJ1-5, with TRBD1 as a possible D gene (5 bases). V dropped 4 bases and J dropped 5 bases, with 12 bases sitting between them. Germline V CDR1 and CDR2: LGHNA, YNFKEQ. This CDR3 has 14 residues. In nucleotides, the CDR3 is TGTGCCAGCAGCCCCTCCGGAGGGGATCAGCCCCAGCATTTT. The encoded protein is CASSPSGGDQPQHF.

The chain links TRBV30 to TRBJ2-7, with 9 bases matching TRBD1. With V trimmed by 7 bases and J by 6 bases, 10 bases remained unmatched. The CDR3 is 13 residues long. Germline V gene data show CDR1 as GTSNPN and CDR2 as SVGIG (reference sequence). The DNA for the CDR3 is TGTGCCTTCTCCGGGACAGGGAGCTCCGAGCAGTACTTC. Amino acid sequence: CAFSGTGSSEQYF.

This chain uses TRBV5-1 with TRBJ2-7; the match to TRBD2 covers 13 bases. The CDR3 totals 15 residues. Losses at the gene ends were 2 bases for V and 5 bases for J; bases not matched to a gene: 4. The germline V gene encodes CDR1 SGHRS and CDR2 YFSETQ. CDR3 sequence reads: CASSLTSGRADEQYF. CDR3 bases: TGCGCCAGCAGCTTAACTAGCGGGAGGGCCGACGAGCAGTACTTC.

This chain joins TRBV6-5 and TRBJ2-2, with D maybe TRBD2 (6 bases). The CDR3 sequence is 12 residues long. V lost 8 bases to trimming and J lost 5 bases, with 9 bases between them. Germline V gene sequence: CDR1 MNHEY, CDR2 SVGAGI. Written as DNA, the CDR3 is TGTGCCAGCGGCGGGGTTACCGGGGAGCTGTTTTTT. Its translation is CASGGVTGELFF.

The chain joins TRBV4-3 to TRBJ1-2, with D unclear. The ends were cut back, 3 bases at V and 8 bases at J, with 10 bases in the middle. The CDR3 is 12 residues long. Germline V gene lookup returns CDR1 LGHNA and CDR2 YSLEER. In nucleotides, the CDR3 is TGCGCCAGCAGCCATCGTCGGCGGGGCTACACCTTC. Its translation: CASSHRRRGYTF.

This clone was detected only a few times. The chain links TRBV7-9 to TRBJ2-3; 7 nucleotides line up with TRBD2. Losses at the gene ends were 4 bases for V and 0 bases for J; bases not matched to a gene: 7. Germline assignment: CDR1 SEHNR and CDR2 FQNEAQ (reference sequence). The CDR3 consists of 16 residues. This CDR3 reads CASSSWRGTSTDTQYF. DNA for the CDR3: TGTGCCAGCAGCTCTTGGCGGGGGACTAGCACAGATACGCAGTATTTT.

This clone appeared a few times. The chain couples TRBV25-1 to TRBJ1-3; perhaps TRBD1 as D (5 bases). In germline, CDR1 is MGHDK, CDR2 SYGVNS. Trimming removed 6 bases from V and 0 bases from J, with 18 bases in between. This CDR3 is built from 17 residues. The CDR3 loop is CASSAPGGINSGNTIYF. CDR3 in DNA: TGTGCCAGCAGCGCACCCGGGGGGATAAACTCTGGAAACACCATATATTTT.

This clone was recorded a few times. V is TRBV10-3 and J is TRBJ1-6; perhaps TRBD1 as D (6 bases). This CDR3 region has 14 residues. The germline V gene encodes CDR1 ENHRY and CDR2 SYGVKD. V lost 8 bases and J 7 bases, leaving 15 bases between the germline ends. CDR3 sequence (DNA): TGTGCCATCTCCGCAGGGGAGGGAAATTCACCCCTCCACTTT. Protein: CAISAGEGNSPLHF.

The genes are TRBV5-1 and TRBJ1-1; TRBD1 might be the D (6 bases). This CDR3 is 13 amino acids long. CDR1 is SGHRS, CDR2 YFSETQ, per germline. Trimming removed 4 bases at V and 4 bases at J, with 11 bases between. Here the CDR3 DNA reads TGCGCCAGCAGCGGTGGCAGGGGCACTGAAGCTTTCTTT. Translating it yields CASSGGRGTEAFF.

Only a few counts were recorded for this clone. The chain has TRBV27 and TRBJ2-7; 8 bases line up with TRBD2. This CDR3 spans 14 amino acids. V lost 6 bases to trimming and J lost 2 bases; unmatched junction nucleotides: 6. Per the germline V gene, CDR1 is MNHEY and CDR2 is SMNVEV (reference sequence). The CDR3 DNA sequence: TGTGCCAGCAGGGGGTCGGGACTAGCCTACGAGCAGTACTTC. It specifies CASRGSGLAYEQYF.

This chain uses TRBV13 with TRBJ2-7; 9 bases are a match to TRBD2. CDR1 PRHDT and CDR2 FYEKMQ come from the germline V gene (reference sequence). The CDR3 is 16 amino acids. V was clipped by 4 bases and J by 0 bases; unmatched bases: 7. The CDR3 region is CASSWGLAGRSYEQYF. As DNA, the CDR3 is TGTGCCAGCAGCTGGGGGCTAGCGGGACGCTCCTACGAGCAGTACTTC.

Turning to this clone: This CDR3 is also generated by other DNA sequences in the sample. The chain joins TRBV7-3 to TRBJ2-2; no firm D call. The CDR3 has 13 residues. Germline V gene data show CDR1 as SGHTA and CDR2 as FQGTGA. V gave up 3 bases and J gave up 5 bases, with 7 bases separating them. CDR3 loop: CASSFSRTGELFF. CDR3 DNA: TGTGCCAGCAGCTTTAGTCGGACCGGGGAGCTGTTTTTT.

This clone has only a few counts. The chain couples TRBV4-3 to TRBJ2-1; TRBD2 agrees at 10 bases. Germline V gives CDR1 LGHNA, CDR2 YSLEER. The trim removed 0 bases at V and 5 bases at J, leaving 13 bases unmatched. The CDR3 is 19 amino acids. The CDR3 nucleotides read TGCGCCAGCAGCCAAGAATCGGTCTCGTTAGCGGGGGGAGACAATGAGCAGTTCTTC. Its translation is CASSQESVSLAGGDNEQFF.

This sequence joins TRBV6-1 and TRBJ2-1; 8 bases agree with TRBD2. Losses at the gene ends were 2 bases for V and 7 bases for J; bases not matched to a gene: 7. The CDR3 covers 15 residues. Germline CDR1 MNHNS, CDR2 SASEGT. This CDR3 reads CASSESLAGRNEQFF. The CDR3, as DNA: TGTGCCAGCAGTGAAAGTCTAGCGGGTAGGAATGAGCAGTTCTTC.

The rearrangement links TRBV18 to TRBJ2-7; 7 positions match TRBD1. Germline CDR1 KGHSH, CDR2 LQKENI. Trimming cost V 6 bases and J 0 bases; bases outside gene matches: 5. The CDR3 is 14 amino acids. The CDR3 bases are TGTGCCAGCTCGCGACGGGACAGCTCCTACGAGCAGTACTTC. Amino acids: CASSRRDSSYEQYF.

This clone was counted a few times. The chain joins TRBV28 to TRBJ2-7; D gene unclear. Trimming removed 2 bases at V and 6 bases at J, with 14 bases between. This CDR3 spans 14 amino acids. Germline CDR1 reads MDHEN; CDR2 reads SYDVKM. For the CDR3, the DNA is TGTGCCAGCAGTTTAGTACACGGTCTAGGCGAGCAGTACTTC. This codes for CASSLVHGLGEQYF.

The chain has TRBV28 and TRBJ2-7; 8 bases are shared with TRBD2. The germline V gene encodes CDR1 MDHEN and CDR2 SYDVKM. With V trimmed by 5 bases and J by 3 bases, 12 bases remained unmatched. This CDR3 is 16 amino acids long. CDR3 nucleotides: TGTGCCAGCAGTCCCCCGGGACTAGGCCTCCTCTACGAGCAGTACTTC. Protein product: CASSPPGLGLLYEQYF.

J is TRBJ2-4 and V is TRBV19, with TRBD2 matching over 8 bases. Germline assignment: CDR1 LNHDA and CDR2 SQIVND (reference sequence). The CDR3 is 18 residues long. V shed 6 bases and J 3 bases; nucleotides not matched to a gene: 16. This CDR3 is CASRRERGSNWGKNIQYF. CDR3 in DNA: TGTGCCAGTAGGCGCGAGCGGGGGTCTAACTGGGGCAAAAACATTCAGTACTTC.

The rearrangement uses TRBV9 and TRBJ2-1; 11 bases fit TRBD2. This CDR3 comprises 16 residues. CDR1 and CDR2 from the germline V gene are SGDLS and YYNGEE. Trimming took 0 bases from V and 8 from J; bases not matched to a gene: 7. CDR3 sequence reads: CASSVGGRLAGYEQFF. In DNA, the CDR3 is TGTGCCAGCAGCGTAGGGGGGAGACTAGCGGGATATGAGCAGTTCTTC.

V and J are TRBV13 and TRBJ2-7; 7 nucleotides match TRBD1. The CDR3 totals 15 residues. In germline, CDR1 is PRHDT, CDR2 FYEKMQ (reference sequence). V lost 3 bases, J lost 2 bases, and 7 bases stayed unmatched. The CDR3 is CASSFSDRLAYEQYF. The CDR3 nucleotides are TGTGCCAGCAGCTTCTCGGACAGGTTAGCCTACGAGCAGTACTTC.

This clone was recorded a few times. The CDR3 is CASSSPGLQAFF. The CDR3 DNA follows: TGTGCCAGCAGTTCCCCGGGACTACAAGCTTTCTTT. V is TRBV28 and J is TRBJ1-1; TRBD1 might be the D (5 bases). The germline V gene encodes CDR1 MDHEN and CDR2 SYDVKM. With 4 bases removed from V and 9 bases from J, the gap between germline ends came to 12 bases. The CDR3 spans 12 residues.

Only a few counts were recorded for this clone. The chain carries TRBV18 and TRBJ1-1; a possible D gene is TRBD1 (5 bases). The CDR3 length is 13 residues. Germline values: CDR1 KGHSH, CDR2 LQKENI. Trimming left V 0 bases short and J 6 bases short, with 8 bases between. CDR3 sequence (DNA): TGTGCCAGCTCACCACCGGGACTCGCTGAAGCTTTCTTT. This gives the protein CASSPPGLAEAFF.

This clone appeared a few times. The chain has TRBV15 and TRBJ1-2; 7 nucleotides agree with TRBD1. Germline loops: CDR1 LNHNV, CDR2 YYDKDF (reference sequence). V lost 5 bases, J lost 4 bases, and 7 bases stayed unmatched. CDR3 length equals 14 residues. The CDR3 DNA follows: TGTGCCACCAGCGGGGGGACAGCCCTCTATGGCTACACCTTC. The encoded protein is CATSGGTALYGYTF.

The sample holds one count of this clone. CDR3 residues: CASSEARVAGGLYNEQFF. The CDR3 DNA is TGTGCCAGCAGTGAAGCGCGTGTAGCGGGAGGACTCTACAATGAGCAGTTCTTC. The chain employs TRBV2 and TRBJ2-1, with 10 positions matching TRBD2. This CDR3 has 18 amino acids. Germline V gives CDR1 SNHLY, CDR2 FYNNEI. Germline trimming cut 0 bases from V and 3 bases from J; bases unmatched to any gene: 8.

The gene calls are TRBV5-4 and TRBJ2-7; D is perhaps TRBD1 (5 bases). This CDR3 has 13 residues. The V gene's germline CDR1 is SGHNT and CDR2 YYREEE (reference sequence). Trimming left V 0 bases short and J 1 base short, with 5 bases between. CDR3: CASSLGQSYEQYF. CDR3 DNA sequence: TGTGCCAGCAGCTTGGGACAGTCCTACGAGCAGTACTTC.

The chain couples TRBV30 to TRBJ2-5, with TRBD1 as a possible D gene (6 bases). Gene TRBJ2-7 matches the end of the DNA better, so the J call may be wrong. Germline V gene data show CDR1 as GTSNPN and CDR2 as SVGIG (reference sequence). The CDR3 is 16 amino acids. In DNA, the CDR3 is TGTGCCTGGAGCCAGAGGCCAGGGGAAGCGGCCTACGAGCAGTACTTC. Amino acid sequence: CAWSQRPGEAAYEQYF.

The chain uses TRBV6-5 and TRBJ1-2; TRBD1 is a possible D gene (5 bases). Trimming shortened V by 6 bases and J by 7 bases, and 18 bases separated the two germline ends. CDR1 and CDR2 (germline): MNHEY, SVGAGI. This CDR3 has 14 residues. In nucleotides, the CDR3 is TGTGCCAGCAGCTACCAACCAGGGTCTGGTGGCTACACCTTC. This gives the protein CASSYQPGSGGYTF.

The chain recombines TRBV18 with TRBJ2-2; the D gene is possibly TRBD2 (5 bases). CDR3 length: 14 amino acids. The V and J ends lost 1 base and 3 bases respectively, with 6 bases between them. Germline CDR1 and CDR2: KGHSH and LQKENI. In DNA form, the CDR3 reads TGTGCCAGCTCACCACTACTAGACACCGGGGAGCTGTTTTTT. Translated: CASSPLLDTGELFF.

This clone was found a few times. This chain connects TRBV18 to TRBJ1-3; D unresolved. Germline V lookup: CDR1 KGHSH, CDR2 LQKENI. The germline V and J ends were trimmed by 6 bases and 0 bases, with 9 bases remaining between them. The CDR3 runs to 14 residues. In DNA form, the CDR3 reads TGTGCCAGCTCCCCCCTCGGCTCTGGAAACACCATATATTTT. As protein: CASSPLGSGNTIYF.

J is TRBJ1-1 and V is TRBV9; D gene ambiguous. Germline values: CDR1 SGDLS, CDR2 YYNGEE. The CDR3 is made up of 13 amino acids. The germline V and J ends were trimmed by 2 bases and 0 bases, with 5 bases remaining between them. The CDR3 coding sequence is TGTGCCAGCAGCGTCAACTTGAACACTGAAGCTTTCTTT. Translation gives CASSVNLNTEAFF.